A single sample is the source of the 20 T cell receptor beta chains below, sequenced in a study of shared clonotypes between healthy human individuals. Some clones are missing from TCRdb's copy, which holds only in-frame ones; the method was immunoSEQ multiplex PCR. The table lists under 850,000 clones, 80% to 95% of them singletons. Naivety among CD8 cells was defined by CD45RO negativity and positive CCR7 selection, thereby excluding terminally differentiated effector memory CD45RA+ cells. The material sequenced was naive CD8+ T cells sorted from blood. The receptors originated from a man in his thirties or forties in good health.

The chain carries TRBV7-9 and TRBJ1-1, with D unclear. V was pared by 5 bases and J by 2 bases, with 9 bases between. From germline, CDR1 is SEHNR and CDR2 FQNEAQ (reference sequence). This CDR3 is built from 13 residues. DNA for the CDR3: TGTGCCAGCAGCCCCCGCGATAACACTGAAGCTTTCTTT. It specifies CASSPRDNTEAFF.

The chain links TRBV11-2 to TRBJ2-3, with TRBD2 matching 7 bases. The CDR3 loop spans 16 amino acids. V shed 5 bases and J 1 base; nucleotides not matched to a gene: 9. Germline V gives CDR1 SGHAT, CDR2 FQNNGV. The DNA for the CDR3 is TGTGCCAGCAGCCTTCGTGGCGGGAGTGGCACAGATACGCAGTATTTT. Translating gives CASSLRGGSGTDTQYF.

This chain joins TRBV9 and TRBJ2-1, with TRBD2 as a possible D gene (6 bases). V was pared by 0 bases and J by 8 bases, with 15 bases between. Per germline, CDR1 SGDLS and CDR2 YYNGEE. The CDR3 covers 15 residues. The CDR3 is CASSVGTSLFDEQFF. The CDR3 DNA follows: TGTGCCAGCAGCGTAGGAACTAGCCTCTTTGATGAGCAGTTCTTC.

In this sample, this clone turned up once. This chain connects TRBV28 to TRBJ2-7, with 8 bases that match TRBD1. Germline lookup yields CDR1 MDHEN and CDR2 SYDVKM. This CDR3 is 15 amino acids long. After removal of 3 bases from V and 5 bases from J, the junction contained 9 bases not matched to a gene. CDR3 protein: CASSLPDRGLDEQYF. The CDR3, as DNA: TGTGCCAGCAGTTTGCCTGACAGGGGCTTAGACGAGCAGTACTTC.

The V call is TRBV5-6, the J call TRBJ2-7, with D unclear. Germline CDR1 SGHDT, CDR2 YYEEEE. Deletions cut 2 bases from V and 4 bases from J, with 7 bases between. The CDR3 consists of 12 residues. In DNA form, the CDR3 reads TGTGCCAGCAGCTTAAGGGCTTACGAGCAGTACTTC. It codes for CASSLRAYEQYF.

This clone was seen only once. V usage is TRBV5-1 and J usage is TRBJ2-5; D is undetermined. The CDR3 runs 15 residues. Trimming left V 0 bases short and J 1 base short, with 10 bases between. Germline V lookup: CDR1 SGHRS, CDR2 YFSETQ. In DNA, the CDR3 is TGCGCCAGCAGCTTGGCTGTTGGGGTCCAAGAGACCCAGTACTTC. It codes for CASSLAVGVQETQYF.

The genes are TRBV30 and TRBJ1-1; D possibly corresponds to TRBD1 (6 bases). Germline CDR1 is GTSNPN and CDR2 is SVGIG (reference sequence). The CDR3 is 15 amino acids. The V end lost 3 bases, the J end lost 4 bases, and 18 bases lay between the germline ends. The CDR3 region has the DNA TGTGCCTGGAGCCTACTGGGGGGGGCTCTCACTGAAGCTTTCTTT. This codes for CAWSLLGGALTEAFF.

V is TRBV27 and J is TRBJ1-3; D remains unclear. Trimming removed 1 base from V and 1 base from J, with 5 bases in between. The length of the CDR3 is 14 residues. Germline V gives CDR1 MNHEY, CDR2 SMNVEV (reference sequence). The CDR3 coding sequence is TGTGCCAGCAGTTTATGGCCTTCTGGAAACACCATATATTTT. Amino acid sequence: CASSLWPSGNTIYF.

The gene calls are TRBV10-2 and TRBJ2-2; TRBD2 matches at 7 bases. This CDR3 spans 19 amino acids. The germline V gene encodes CDR1 WSHSY and CDR2 SAAADI. V dropped 10 bases and J dropped 3; count of bases not matched to a gene: 23. The DNA for the CDR3 is TGCGCCACCGCCGTGGGGGGGTCAACTAGCTTTGAGTACACCGGGGAGCTGTTTTTT. Protein: CATAVGGSTSFEYTGELFF.

This clone was seen only once. J is TRBJ2-1 and V is TRBV7-9, with D maybe TRBD2 (6 bases). Germline V lookup: CDR1 SEHNR, CDR2 FQNEAQ (reference sequence). This CDR3 has 14 amino acids. Trimming took off 3 bases at V and 2 bases at J, with 8 bases between the two ends. This CDR3 is CASSFSGTYNEQFF. The CDR3 DNA sequence: TGTGCCAGCAGCTTTAGCGGAACCTACAATGAGCAGTTCTTC. The variable domain in full, completed from reference TRBV7-9 and TRBJ2-1, reads DTGVSQNPRHKITKRGQNVTFRCDPISEHNRLYWYRQTLGQGPEFLTYFQNEAQLEKSRLLSDRFSAERPKGSFSTLEIQRTEQGDSAMYLCASSFSGTYNEQFFGPGTRLTVL.

The J gene is TRBJ2-1, the V gene TRBV5-6; 7 bases align to TRBD2. Losses at the gene ends were 6 bases for V and 0 bases for J; bases not matched to a gene: 9. The CDR3 loop spans 16 amino acids. Germline CDR1 reads SGHDT; CDR2 reads YYEEEE. In nucleotides, the CDR3 is TGTGCCAGCAACCTCCTAGCGGAGAGCTCCTACAATGAGCAGTTCTTC. It codes for CASNLLAESSYNEQFF.

This clone was seen once. The V and J genes are TRBV5-1 and TRBJ2-3; 10 bases line up with TRBD2. Per the germline V gene, CDR1 is SGHRS and CDR2 is YFSETQ. The CDR3 has 15 amino acids. V lost 7 bases to trimming and J lost 1 base; unmatched junction nucleotides: 6. CDR3 nucleotide sequence: TGCGCCAGCGGTCCCGGGACTAGCGGCACAGATACGCAGTATTTT. Translated, it gives CASGPGTSGTDTQYF.

V gene TRBV28 combines with J gene TRBJ1-1, with D maybe TRBD1 (6 bases). The CDR3 consists of 13 residues. V gave up 10 bases and J gave up 5 bases, with 17 bases separating them. The germline V gene encodes CDR1 MDHEN and CDR2 SYDVKM. The CDR3 spells CATKQGGNTEAFF. In DNA, the CDR3 is TGTGCCACAAAACAGGGAGGAAATACTGAAGCTTTCTTT.

DNA for the CDR3: TGTGCCAGCAGTTCCATCGACAGGGACACTGAAGCTTTCTTT. It encodes CASSSIDRDTEAFF. The chain combines TRBV27 with TRBJ1-1; 7 bases map to TRBD1. CDR1 and CDR2 (germline): MNHEY, SMNVEV (reference sequence). The CDR3 runs 14 residues. The J segment lost 3 bases and the V segment lost 4 bases, leaving 5 bases of the junction unmatched.

The chain combines TRBV6-4 with TRBJ1-4, with TRBD1 matching 7 bases. Looked up from germline, CDR1 is MRHNA and CDR2 is SNTAGT. The CDR3 spans 17 residues. The V gene end was trimmed by 6 bases and the J gene end by 6 bases; junction bases not matched to a gene: 16. The CDR3 protein is CASRGQRIIFLYEKLFF. The CDR3, as DNA: TGTGCCAGCAGGGGACAGAGGATCATATTCTTATATGAAAAACTGTTTTTT.

This clone came up once. J is TRBJ1-1 and V is TRBV29-1; D not certain. Germline CDR1 SQVTM, CDR2 ANQGSEA. The CDR3 totals 12 residues. Trimming took 5 bases from V and 0 from J, leaving 7 bases between them. CDR3 region: CSVIELNTEAFF. For the CDR3, the DNA is TGCAGCGTTATTGAGTTGAACACTGAAGCTTTCTTT.

About this clone itself: The sample carries other DNA sequences with the same CDR3. The J gene is TRBJ2-7, the V gene TRBV12-5; no clear D. The CDR3 runs 11 residues. Germline V gene lookup returns CDR1 LGHNT and CDR2 FRNRAP. V was shortened by 3 bases and J by 3 bases, with 3 bases between the two germline ends. CDR3 nucleotides: TGTGCTAGTGGTTTAGGCTACGAGCAGTACTTC. It specifies CASGLGYEQYF.

This clone was observed a single time. The chain links TRBV6-5 to TRBJ2-7; weak D call: TRBD2 (8 bases). Trimming left V 2 bases short and J 5 bases short, with 19 bases between. The CDR3 has 16 residues. CDR1 is MNHEY and CDR2 is SVGAGI in the germline V gene. Written as DNA, the CDR3 is TGTGCCAGCAGTTACGAAGGGGGCAGCGGGAGTGACGAGCAGTACTTC. Protein product: CASSYEGGSGSDEQYF.

This clone was seen only a few times. The chain is built from TRBV2 and TRBJ2-7; D gene uncertain. The ends were cut back, 5 bases at V and 2 bases at J, with 13 bases in the middle. Germline V gene data show CDR1 as SNHLY and CDR2 as FYNNEI. This CDR3 contains 14 residues. This CDR3 is CASSRLGNTYEQYF. The CDR3 DNA follows: TGTGCCAGCAGTCGTTTAGGGAATACCTACGAGCAGTACTTC.

The CDR3 sequence: CASSAGTAYEQYF. CDR3 coding DNA: TGCGCCAGCAGCGCCGGGACAGCCTACGAGCAGTACTTC. The chain employs TRBV10-1 and TRBJ2-7; 7 bases line up with TRBD1. The CDR3 is 13 residues long. CDR1 WNHNN and CDR2 SYGVQD come from the germline V gene (reference sequence). V lost 6 bases and J lost 2; bases outside the gene matches: 4.